This T cell receptor beta chain was sequenced during a study of T cell changes during pregnancy in multiple sclerosis. Only in-frame clones appear in the TCRdb table, and some are missing; sequencing was by immunoSEQ multiplex PCR. The sample shows approximately 92,000 clones, roughly nine tenths of them seen only once. The V end was cut by 6 bases, the J end by 2 bases, with 17 bases between. Per germline, CDR1 SQVTM and CDR2 ANQGSEA. CDR3 length equals 14 residues. This chain uses TRBV29-1 with TRBJ2-7; D perhaps matches TRBD1 (6 bases). The sequences come from peripheral blood, collected in the first trimester of pregnancy. This receptor was obtained from a female donor with multiple sclerosis, enrolled in a pregnancy study. CDR3 in DNA: TGCAGCGTCCGGACAGATGGAAGTACCTACGAGCAGTACTTC. This translates into CSVRTDGSTYEQYF.